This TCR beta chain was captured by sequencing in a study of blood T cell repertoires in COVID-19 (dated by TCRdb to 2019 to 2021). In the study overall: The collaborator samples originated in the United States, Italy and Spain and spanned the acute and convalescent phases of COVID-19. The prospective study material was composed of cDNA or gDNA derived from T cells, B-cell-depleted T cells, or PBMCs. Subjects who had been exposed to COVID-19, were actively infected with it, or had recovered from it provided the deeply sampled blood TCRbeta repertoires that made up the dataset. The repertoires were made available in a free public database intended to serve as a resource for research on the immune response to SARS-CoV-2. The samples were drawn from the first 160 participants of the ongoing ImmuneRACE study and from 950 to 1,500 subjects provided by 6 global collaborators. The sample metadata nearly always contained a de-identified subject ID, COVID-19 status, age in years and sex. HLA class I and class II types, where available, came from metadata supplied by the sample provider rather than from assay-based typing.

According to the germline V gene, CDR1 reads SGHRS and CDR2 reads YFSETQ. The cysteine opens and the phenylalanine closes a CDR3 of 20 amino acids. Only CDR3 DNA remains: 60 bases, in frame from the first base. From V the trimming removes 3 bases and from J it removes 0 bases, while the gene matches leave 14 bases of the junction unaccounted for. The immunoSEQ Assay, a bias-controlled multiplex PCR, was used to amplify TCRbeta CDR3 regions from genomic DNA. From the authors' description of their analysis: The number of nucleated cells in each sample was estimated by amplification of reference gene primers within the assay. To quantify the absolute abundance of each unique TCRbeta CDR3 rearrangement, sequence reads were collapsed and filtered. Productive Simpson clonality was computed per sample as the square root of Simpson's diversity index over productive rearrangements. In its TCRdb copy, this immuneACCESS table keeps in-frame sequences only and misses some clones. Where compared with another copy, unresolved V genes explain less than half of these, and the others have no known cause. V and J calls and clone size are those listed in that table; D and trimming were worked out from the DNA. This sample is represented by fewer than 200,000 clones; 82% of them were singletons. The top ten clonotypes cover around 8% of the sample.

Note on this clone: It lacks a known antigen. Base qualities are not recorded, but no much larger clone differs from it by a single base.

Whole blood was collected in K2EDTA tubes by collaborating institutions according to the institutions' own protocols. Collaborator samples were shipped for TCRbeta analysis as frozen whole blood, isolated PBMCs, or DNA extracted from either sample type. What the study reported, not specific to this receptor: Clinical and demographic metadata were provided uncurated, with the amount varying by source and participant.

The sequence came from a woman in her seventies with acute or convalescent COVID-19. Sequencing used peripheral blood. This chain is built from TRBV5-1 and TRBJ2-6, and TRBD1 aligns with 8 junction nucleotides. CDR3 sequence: CASSWGGTGTGLSGANVLTF. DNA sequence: TGCGCCAGCAGCTGGGGCGGAACCGGGACAGGCCTCTCTGGGGCCAACGTCCTGACTTTC.